This paragraph covers one TCR beta chain sequence. Its antigen remains unidentified. The TCR beta cDNA libraries carried unique molecular identifiers. MiXCR was run by TCRdb on the PCR reads, yielding one entry per CDR3 protein. The table includes hundreds of thousands of distinct CDR3 sequences, under 70% detected once. V lost 4 bases to trimming and J lost 0 bases; unmatched junction nucleotides: 9. The CDR3 contains 16 residues. In germline, CDR1 is DFQATT, CDR2 SNEGSKA (reference sequence). The data derive from a study of post-analysis software for immune sequencing data. Study context: The disease courses spanned relapsing-remitting, secondary progressive and progressive-relapsing forms of multiple sclerosis. Findings and limits, study-wide: Relative to controls, patients had several TRBV segments at higher frequency, with TRBV5-6, TRBV5-1 and TRBV20-1 among these. There was significantly lower normalized Chao1 diversity in multiple sclerosis patients than in controls.

Material: blood. The receptor was derived from a girl aged 5-17 years with multiple sclerosis. The rearrangement uses TRBV20-1 and TRBJ2-3; TRBD1 agrees at 8 bases. The CDR3, as DNA: TGCAGTGCTATACCGCGGGACAGGAGAAGCACAGATACGCAGTATTTT. This codes for CSAIPRDRRSTDTQYF.